This TCR beta chain was retrieved from a study of OX40 agonist ivuxolimab in advanced cancers. Study as a whole: Patients received ivuxolimab, an intravenous treatment, every 2 weeks at 0.01 to 10 mg/kg. Partial responses were recorded for three patients, including one with hepatocellular carcinoma and two with cutaneous melanoma. People who had prior anti-PD-1, anti-PD-L1 or anti-CTLA-4 therapy could take part, and approximately 44% had some.

Repertoires were generated with immunoSEQ multiplex PCR, while TCRdb's copy carries only in-frame clones and drops some. This sample yields some 100,000 clones, of which 90% are seen a single time; over 0.3% belongs to the top ten. The CDR3 loop spans 11 amino acids. V lost 10 bases, J lost 2 bases, and 9 bases lay in between. Germline CDR1 MDHEN, CDR2 SYDVKM. Overall study findings and caveats: The average count of expanded clones was higher among CD8+ T cells than among CD4+.

As for this clone: The antigen remains undetermined.

The receptor was isolated from an adult with an advanced solid tumor such as melanoma, head and neck, liver or kidney cancer. Sequencing used CD4+ or CD8+ T cells sorted from blood, obtained in a trial of the OX40 agonist ivuxolimab. V gene TRBV28 combines with J gene TRBJ2-7; D is unresolved. CDR3 sequence reads: CAIQDPYEQYF. DNA for the CDR3: TGTGCCATCCAGGACCCCTACGAGCAGTACTTC.